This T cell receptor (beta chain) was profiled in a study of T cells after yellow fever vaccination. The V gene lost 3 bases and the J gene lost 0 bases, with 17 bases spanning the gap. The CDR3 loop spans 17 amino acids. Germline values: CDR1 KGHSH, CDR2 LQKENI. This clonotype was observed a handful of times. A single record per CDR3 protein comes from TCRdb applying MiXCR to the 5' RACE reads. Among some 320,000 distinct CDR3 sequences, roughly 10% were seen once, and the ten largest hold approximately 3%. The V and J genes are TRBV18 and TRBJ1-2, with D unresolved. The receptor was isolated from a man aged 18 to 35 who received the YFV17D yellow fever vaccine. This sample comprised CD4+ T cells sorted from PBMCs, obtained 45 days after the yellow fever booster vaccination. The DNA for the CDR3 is TGTGCCAGCTCACCCCCCGGCGTGGCGTTAGCTAACTATGGCTACACCTTC. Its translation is CASSPPGVALANYGYTF. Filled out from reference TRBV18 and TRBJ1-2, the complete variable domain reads NAGVMQNPRHLVRRRGQEARLRCSPMKGHSHVYWYRQLPEEGLKFMVYLQKENIIDESGMPKERFSAEFPKEGPSILRIQQVVRGDSAAYFCASSPPGVALANYGYTFGSGTRLTVV.